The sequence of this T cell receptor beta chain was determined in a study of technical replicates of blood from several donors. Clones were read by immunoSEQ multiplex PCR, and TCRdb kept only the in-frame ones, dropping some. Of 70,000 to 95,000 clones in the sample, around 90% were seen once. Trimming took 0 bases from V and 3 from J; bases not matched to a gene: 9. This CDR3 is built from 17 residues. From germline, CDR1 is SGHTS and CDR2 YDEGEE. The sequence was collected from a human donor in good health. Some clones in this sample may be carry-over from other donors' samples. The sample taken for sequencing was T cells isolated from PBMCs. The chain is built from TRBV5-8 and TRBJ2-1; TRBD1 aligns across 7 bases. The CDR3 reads CASSLGGQTPDYNEQFF. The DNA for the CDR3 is TGTGCCAGCAGCTTGGGGGGACAGACGCCGGACTACAATGAGCAGTTCTTC.